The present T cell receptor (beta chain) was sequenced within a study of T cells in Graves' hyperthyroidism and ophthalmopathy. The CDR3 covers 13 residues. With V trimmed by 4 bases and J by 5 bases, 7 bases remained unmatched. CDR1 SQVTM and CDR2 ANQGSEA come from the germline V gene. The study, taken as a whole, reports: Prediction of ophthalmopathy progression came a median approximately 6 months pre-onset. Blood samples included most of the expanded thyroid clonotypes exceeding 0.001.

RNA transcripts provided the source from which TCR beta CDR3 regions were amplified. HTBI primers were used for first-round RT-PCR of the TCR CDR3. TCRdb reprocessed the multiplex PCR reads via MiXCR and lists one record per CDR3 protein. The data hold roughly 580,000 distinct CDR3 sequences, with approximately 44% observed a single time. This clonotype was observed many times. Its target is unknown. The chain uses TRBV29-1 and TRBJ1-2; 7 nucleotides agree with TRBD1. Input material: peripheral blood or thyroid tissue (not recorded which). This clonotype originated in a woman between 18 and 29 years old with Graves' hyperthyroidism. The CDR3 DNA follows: TGCAGCGTTGCCCGGGACAGCGGATATGGCTACACCTTC. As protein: CSVARDSGYGYTF.